The T cell receptor beta chain described here comes from a study of OX40 agonist ivuxolimab in advanced cancers. About the research overall: At 0.01 to 10 mg/kg, ivuxolimab was administered intravenously to patients every 2 weeks. Males comprised roughly four fifths of the group, whose mean age was approximately 60 years (range roughly 23 to 90). A diagnosis of hepatocellular carcinoma, melanoma, renal cell or head and neck cancer was present in dose-escalation patients.

This CDR3 comprises 19 residues. V was clipped by 4 bases and J by 1 base, with 20 bases between them. The germline gives CDR1 SEHNR, CDR2 FQNEAQ (reference sequence). TCRdb keeps only in-frame clones here, not all; method: immunoSEQ multiplex PCR. The sample lists about 73,000 clones, roughly four fifths occurring once. The V call is TRBV7-9, the J call TRBJ2-6; D is unresolved. This sequence originates from an adult with an advanced solid tumor such as melanoma, head and neck, liver or kidney cancer. Sequences were derived from CD4+ or CD8+ T cells sorted from blood, sampled in a trial of the OX40 agonist ivuxolimab. Here the CDR3 DNA reads TGTGCCAGCAGCTCCCTAGGGAAATCAAGGGTATCTGGGGCCAACGTCCTGACTTTC. It translates to CASSSLGKSRVSGANVLTF.